A single sample is the source of the 26 T cell receptor beta chains below, sequenced in a study of metastatic and nonmetastatic thyroid tumors. No treatment had been given to any patient before thyroid surgery. MiXCR re-clonotyped the PCR reads for TCRdb. The sample lists roughly 30,000 clones, around 30% occurring once. Sequenced: blood. The receptors shown here come from a female donor with papillary thyroid cancer or a benign thyroid nodule (not recorded which). Some clones in this sample may be carry-over from other donors' samples.

In its sample, this clone was seen many times. The CDR3 sequence: CASSRYSTLNTEAFF. CDR3 nucleotides: TGTGCCAGCAGCCGATACTCCACTTTGAACACTGAAGCTTTCTTT. V gene TRBV6-1 combines with J gene TRBJ1-1; D call uncertain. This CDR3 has 15 amino acids. CDR1 is MNHNS, CDR2 SASEGT, per germline. V lost 6 bases to trimming and J lost 0 bases, with 14 bases between them.

This clone was detected many times. The chain employs TRBV30 and TRBJ2-1; a weak D match, TRBD1 (5 bases). The CDR3 consists of 15 residues. The V gene's germline CDR1 is GTSNPN and CDR2 SVGIG (reference sequence). V dropped 2 bases and J dropped 8 bases, with 19 bases sitting between them. The CDR3 reads CAWSTLQGRVDEQFF. The CDR3 region has the DNA TGTGCCTGGAGTACCTTGCAGGGTCGTGTGGATGAGCAGTTCTTC.

This clone was seen ten or more times. The chain links TRBV27 to TRBJ2-3; D is unresolved. V lost 3 bases and J lost 2, with 12 bases in between. Germline-derived CDR1 and CDR2 are MNHEY and SMNVEV (reference sequence). This CDR3 contains 15 residues. The CDR3 DNA reads TGTGCCAGCAGTTTCTACTCCTTGTACACAGATACGCAGTATTTT. Protein sequence: CASSFYSLYTDTQYF.

This clone was recorded many times. The chain employs TRBV7-9 and TRBJ2-1; 7 nucleotides agree with TRBD2. This CDR3 has 12 residues. The V gene end was trimmed by 5 bases and the J gene end by 5 bases; junction bases not matched to a gene: 0. Germline loops: CDR1 SEHNR, CDR2 FQNEAQ (reference sequence). CDR3 in amino acids: CASSRGDNEQFF. The CDR3 region has the DNA TGTGCCAGCAGCCGGGGGGACAATGAGCAGTTCTTC.

About this clone: An end of the junction differs from the germline gene, which may be a read error. The same CDR3 also results from other DNA sequences found in this sample. This chain links TRBV11-3 with TRBJ1-1, with D possibly being TRBD1 (5 bases). Germline V CDR1 and CDR2: SGHNT, YENEEA. The CDR3 spans 14 residues. The DNA of the CDR3 is TGTGCAAGCAGCTTGGGGGGTGTGAACACTGAAGCTTTCTTT. Protein sequence: CASSLGGVNTEAFF.

This clone was recorded at least ten times. The V gene is TRBV6-1, the J gene TRBJ2-5; D gene ambiguous. Germline CDR1 and CDR2: MNHNS and SASEGT. The CDR3 has 11 amino acids. Trimming stripped 6 bases from V and 0 bases from J, with 2 bases between. The CDR3 sequence: CASRNQETQYF. CDR3 coding DNA: TGTGCCAGCAGGAACCAAGAGACCCAGTACTTC.

A word on this clone: This is likely a read error, given that the CDR3 carries no conserved phenylalanine or tryptophan at its end. The DNA is omitted, as the CDR3 cannot be located on it reliably, and the CDR3 follows TCRdb's listing. This chain links TRBV7-8 with TRBJ2-1. The CDR3 is 11 amino acids in total, end residues counted. In germline, CDR1 is SGHVS, CDR2 FQNEAQ. The CDR3 protein is CASSSYRGQSY.

This clone was seen repeatedly, ten times or more. The rearrangement uses TRBV30 and TRBJ2-1; 8 bases line up with TRBD2. Trimming cost V 0 bases and J 6 bases; bases outside gene matches: 1. This CDR3 spans 13 amino acids. The germline gives CDR1 GTSNPN, CDR2 SVGIG (reference sequence). As DNA, the CDR3 is TGTGCCTGGAGTGTCGGGAGGGCCAATGAGCAGTTCTTC. Its translation is CAWSVGRANEQFF.

Regarding this clone: No conserved phenylalanine or tryptophan ends this CDR3, so it is likely a read error. V and J are TRBV28 and TRBJ2-1, with a weak D call TRBD1 (5 bases). The CDR3 runs to 15 residues. Germline V gene lookup returns CDR1 MDHEN and CDR2 SYDVKM. The CDR3 bases are TGTGCCCGCAGTTTCGGTCAGGGTACACGGAATGAGCAGTTCGTC. Translating it yields CARSFGQGTRNEQFV.

This clone came up many times. This CDR3 reads CASSQGVQNTEAFF. The CDR3 DNA is TGCGCCAGCAGCCAAGGAGTCCAGAACACTGAAGCTTTCTTT. The V and J genes are TRBV4-3 and TRBJ1-1; D is uncertain. V gave up 1 base and J gave up 1 base, with 7 bases separating them. From germline, CDR1 is LGHNA and CDR2 YSLEER. The CDR3 sequence is 14 residues long.

In the case of this clone: At one of its ends the junction is not consistent with the germline gene, which may arise from a read error. The rearrangement joins TRBV5-1 to TRBJ2-2; D might be TRBD2 (6 bases). CDR1 SGHRS and CDR2 YFSETQ come from the germline V gene. The CDR3 length is 17 residues. CDR3: CASSLGRRRVNNGELFF. CDR3 coding DNA: TGCGCCAGCAGCTTGGGACGAAGGAGGGTGAACAACGGGGAGCTGTTTTTT.

This clone has a count of ten or more. A read error may produce the germline difference seen at one junction end. The chain joins TRBV7-7 to TRBJ2-7; D might be TRBD2 (6 bases). This CDR3 is built from 13 residues. Germline V gives CDR1 SSHAT, CDR2 FNYEAQ (reference sequence). CDR3 region: CASSMGRSYEQYF. In DNA form, the CDR3 reads TGTGCTAGCAGCATGGGGAGGTCCTACGAGCAGTACTTC.

This clone was detected ten times or more. The chain employs TRBV7-2 and TRBJ2-2; possibly TRBD2 for D (5 bases). The CDR3 covers 15 residues. Germline assignment: CDR1 SGHTA and CDR2 FQGNSA. Trimming removed 1 base from V and 1 base from J, with 7 bases in between. CDR3 DNA: TGTGCCAGCAGCTTAGTCGCGGGGAACACCGGGGAGCTGTTTTTT. Its protein product is CASSLVAGNTGELFF.

The gene calls are TRBV13 and TRBJ1-2, with D unclear. The CDR3 is made up of 15 amino acids. Trimming cost V 1 base and J 5 bases, with 14 bases left between them. CDR1 and CDR2 (germline): PRHDT, FYEKMQ (reference sequence). The DNA of the CDR3 is TGTGCCAGCAGCTTAGATAAGGGATCGTGGTATGGCTACACCTTC. This gives the protein CASSLDKGSWYGYTF.

Many counts were recorded for this clone. The genes are TRBV12-3 or TRBV12-4 and TRBJ2-3; D remains unclear. The CDR3 covers 13 residues. With 1 base removed from V and 4 bases from J, the gap between germline ends came to 6 bases. The CDR3 DNA sequence: TGTGCCAGCAGTTTAGGGGCGCCAGATACGCAGTATTTT. It is translated as CASSLGAPDTQYF.

The chain carries TRBV4-1 and TRBJ1-1, with no clear D. CDR1 MGHRA and CDR2 YSYEKL come from the germline V gene. The CDR3 runs 13 residues. Trimming shortened V by 0 bases and J by 1 base, and 3 bases separated the two germline ends. The CDR3 DNA follows: TGCGCCAGCAGCCAAGATGGGAACACTGAAGCTTTCTTT. It specifies CASSQDGNTEAFF.

This clone has at least ten counts. The chain joins TRBV6-2 or TRBV6-3 to TRBJ2-5; 8 bases are shared with TRBD2. From germline, CDR1 is MNHEY and CDR2 SVGEGT. The CDR3 covers 16 residues. Losses at the gene ends were 0 bases for V and 6 bases for J; bases not matched to a gene: 9. In DNA, the CDR3 is TGTGCCAGCAGTTACTCGCGGGAGGACCCCTTAAAGACCCAGTACTTC. It translates to CASSYSREDPLKTQYF.

With respect to this clone: The conserved phenylalanine or tryptophan normally closing the CDR3 is absent here, so this likely arose from a read error. The DNA is omitted, as the CDR3 cannot be located on it reliably, and the CDR3 follows TCRdb's listing. The genes are TRBV19 and TRBJ2-1. From its first to its last residue, the CDR3 has 11 amino acids. Germline V CDR1 and CDR2: LNHDA, SQIVND (reference sequence). CDR3 sequence: CATSGFNEQLV.

The chain employs TRBV18 and TRBJ2-7, with TRBD2 matching over 7 bases. This CDR3 has 15 residues. Germline CDR1 reads KGHSH; CDR2 reads LQKENI. V dropped 5 bases and J dropped 0; count of bases not matched to a gene: 7. CDR3 coding DNA: TGTGCCAGCTCATCCTTAGCGGGCCCCTCCTACGAGCAGTACTTC. Protein sequence: CASSSLAGPSYEQYF.

This clone was seen many times. This chain links TRBV24-1 with TRBJ2-1, with D possibly called TRBD1 or TRBD2 (5 bases each). The CDR3 length is 20 residues. V shed 3 bases and J shed 7 bases, with 30 bases lying between them. Germline CDR1 is KGHDR and CDR2 is SFDVKD. The CDR3 loop reads CATSDPALADRDPTGNEQFF. CDR3 in DNA: TGTGCCACCAGTGATCCTGCGCTCGCCGACCGGGACCCCACGGGGAATGAGCAGTTCTTC.

Ten or more counts support this clone. The chain is built from TRBV29-1 and TRBJ2-7; a possible D gene is TRBD1 (5 bases). CDR3 length: 11 residues. V dropped 6 bases and J dropped 7 bases, with 13 bases sitting between them. Germline CDR1 and CDR2: SQVTM and ANQGSEA. The CDR3 bases are TGCAGCGTGGGCAGGGAAGGGGAGCAGTACTTC. Translating it yields CSVGREGEQYF.

This clone was seen a few times. This chain links TRBV18 with TRBJ2-2; D uncertain. Trimming left V 0 bases short and J 5 bases short, with 4 bases between. Per germline, CDR1 KGHSH and CDR2 LQKENI. The CDR3 totals 13 residues. CDR3 DNA: TGTGCCAGCTCACCACCGTTTACCGGGGAGCTGTTTTTT. Amino acids: CASSPPFTGELFF.

This clone has ten or more counts. V usage is TRBV14 and J usage is TRBJ1-1, with no clear D. In germline, CDR1 is SGHDN, CDR2 FVKESK. Trimming left V 3 bases short and J 0 bases short, with 8 bases between. There are 14 residues in the CDR3. CDR3 amino acids: CASSHPDLNTEAFF. Written as DNA, the CDR3 is TGTGCCAGCAGCCATCCCGACTTGAACACTGAAGCTTTCTTT.

This clone has ten or more counts. The chain uses TRBV11-2 and TRBJ2-3; D remains unclear. Germline CDR1 and CDR2: SGHAT and FQNNGV. The CDR3 contains 13 residues. Trimming cost V 1 base and J 4 bases, with 6 bases left between them. The CDR3 loop is CASSLGDADTQYF. For the CDR3, the DNA is TGTGCCAGCAGCTTAGGGGATGCAGATACGCAGTATTTT.

The gene calls are TRBV5-1 and TRBJ1-1, with 7 bases matching TRBD1. CDR3 length: 13 amino acids. The germline V gene has CDR1 SGHRS and CDR2 YFSETQ. V lost 0 bases and J lost 5; bases outside the gene matches: 1. This CDR3 is CASSLDRGTEAFF. Written as DNA, the CDR3 is TGCGCCAGCAGCTTGGACAGGGGAACTGAAGCTTTCTTT.

Only a few counts were recorded for this clone. The rearrangement uses TRBV4-3 and TRBJ2-2; the match to TRBD2 covers 16 bases. V dropped 4 bases and J dropped 7; count of bases not matched to a gene: 9. The CDR3 sequence is 18 residues long. CDR1 is LGHNA and CDR2 is YSLEER in the germline V gene. CDR3 coding DNA: TGCGCCAGCAGCCTAACTGGGGGACTAGCGGGAGGGGACGGGGAGCTGTTTTTT. This codes for CASSLTGGLAGGDGELFF.